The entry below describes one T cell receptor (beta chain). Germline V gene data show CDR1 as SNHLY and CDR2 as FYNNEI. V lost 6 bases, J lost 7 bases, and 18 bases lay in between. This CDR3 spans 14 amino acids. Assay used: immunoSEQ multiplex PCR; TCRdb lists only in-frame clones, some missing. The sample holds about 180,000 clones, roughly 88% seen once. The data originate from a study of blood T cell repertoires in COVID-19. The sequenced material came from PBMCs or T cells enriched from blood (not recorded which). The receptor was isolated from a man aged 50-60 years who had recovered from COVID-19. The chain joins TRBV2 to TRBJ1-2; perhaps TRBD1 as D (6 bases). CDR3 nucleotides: TGTGCCAGCAGACCTCAGGGGATCGGGGCTGGCTACACCTTC. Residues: CASRPQGIGAGYTF.